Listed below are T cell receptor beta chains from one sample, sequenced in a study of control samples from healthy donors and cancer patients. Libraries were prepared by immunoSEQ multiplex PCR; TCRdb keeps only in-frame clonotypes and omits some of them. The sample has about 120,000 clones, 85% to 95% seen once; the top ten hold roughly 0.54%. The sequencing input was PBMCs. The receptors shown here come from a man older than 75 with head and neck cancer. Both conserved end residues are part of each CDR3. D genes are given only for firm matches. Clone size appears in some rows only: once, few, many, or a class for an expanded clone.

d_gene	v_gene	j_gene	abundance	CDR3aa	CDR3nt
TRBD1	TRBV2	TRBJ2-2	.	CASSFSGGANTGELFF	TGTGCCAGCAGTTTTTCAGGGGGCGCGAACACCGGGGAGCTGTTTTTT
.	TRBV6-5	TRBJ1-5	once	CASSGNLEGQPQHF	TGTGCCAGCTCAGGGAACCTTGAGGGTCAGCCCCAGCATTTT
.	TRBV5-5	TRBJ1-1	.	CASSTTGTRETEAFF	TGTGCCAGCAGCACGACCGGGACGAGGGAGACTGAAGCTTTCTTT
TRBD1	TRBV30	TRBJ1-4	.	CAWSVGQGRVGEKLFF	TGTGCCTGGAGTGTCGGACAGGGGAGGGTGGGGGAAAAACTGTTTTTT
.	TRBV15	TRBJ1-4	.	CATSRQGGISEKLFF	TGTGCCACCAGCAGGCAGGGTGGGATTAGTGAAAAACTGTTTTTT
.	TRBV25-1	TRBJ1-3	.	CASRGGNGNTIYF	TGTGCCAGCAGAGGCGGGAATGGAAACACCATATATTTT
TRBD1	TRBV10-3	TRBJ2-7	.	CAIRRDSSYEQYF	TGTGCCATCAGGAGGGACAGCTCCTACGAGCAGTACTTC
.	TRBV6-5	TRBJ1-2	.	CASSYHAAGGYTF	TGTGCCAGCAGTTACCATGCTGCTGGTGGCTACACCTTC
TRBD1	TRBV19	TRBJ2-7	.	CATVDRFSYEQYF	TGTGCCACCGTGGACAGGTTCTCGTACGAGCAGTACTTC
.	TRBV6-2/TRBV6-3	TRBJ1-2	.	CASSYNSPPGYTF	TGTGCCAGCAGTTACAACTCCCCGCCCGGCTACACCTTC
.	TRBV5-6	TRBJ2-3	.	CASRRQTSPNTDTQYF	TGTGCCAGCAGGAGACAGACATCCCCGAACACAGATACGCAGTATTTT
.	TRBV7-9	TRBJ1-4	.	CASSFWDAYEKLFF	TGTGCCAGCAGCTTCTGGGACGCCTACGAAAAACTGTTTTTT
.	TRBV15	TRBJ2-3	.	CATSSRGLTDTQYF	TGTGCCACCAGCAGTAGGGGACTCACAGATACGCAGTATTTT
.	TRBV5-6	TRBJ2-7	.	CASSLGVLYEQYF	TGTGCCAGCAGCTTGGGCGTCCTCTACGAGCAGTACTTC
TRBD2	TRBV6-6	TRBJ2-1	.	CASSSSGTYNEQFF	TGTGCCAGCAGTTCCAGCGGGACCTACAATGAGCAGTTCTTC
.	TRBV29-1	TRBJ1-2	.	CSVGNSPYGYTF	TGCAGCGTTGGGAACAGCCCCTATGGCTACACCTTC
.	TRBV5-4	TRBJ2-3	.	CASSLDNTDTQYF	TGTGCCAGCAGCTTAGACAACACAGATACGCAGTATTTT
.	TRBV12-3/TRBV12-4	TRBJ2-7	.	CASSPLYEQYF	TGTGCCAGCAGTCCCCTCTACGAGCAGTACTTC
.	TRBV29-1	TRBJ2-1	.	CSVDGWIGEQFF	TGCAGCGTTGATGGGTGGATAGGTGAGCAGTTCTTC
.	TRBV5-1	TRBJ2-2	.	CASSPSGPNTGELFF	TGCGCCAGCAGCCCGAGCGGGCCCAACACCGGGGAGCTGTTTTTT
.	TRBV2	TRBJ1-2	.	CASRPDSDYGYTF	TGTGCCAGCAGACCCGACAGTGACTATGGCTACACCTTC
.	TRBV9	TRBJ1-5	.	CASSAGTRDQPQHF	TGTGCCAGCAGCGCTGGGACCCGGGATCAGCCCCAGCATTTT
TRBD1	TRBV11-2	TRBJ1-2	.	CASSLGQGGDGYTF	TGTGCCAGCAGCTTGGGACAGGGGGGCGATGGCTACACCTTC
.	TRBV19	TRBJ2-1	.	CASSIAIVSEQFF	TGTGCCAGTAGTATTGCGATCGTTTCGGAGCAGTTCTTC
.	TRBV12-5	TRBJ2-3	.	CASSTGPRGTDTQYF	TGTGCTAGTAGTACCGGTCCCAGGGGCACAGATACGCAGTATTTT
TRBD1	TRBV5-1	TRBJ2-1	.	CASSLPRGTGGNEQFF	TGCGCCAGCAGCTTGCCGAGAGGGACAGGGGGGAATGAGCAGTTCTTC
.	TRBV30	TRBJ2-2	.	CAWSVRSPAGELFF	TGTGCCTGGAGCGTCCGGTCGCCGGCCGGGGAGCTGTTTTTT
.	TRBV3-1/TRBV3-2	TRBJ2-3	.	CASSQGRGDTDTQYF	TGTGCCAGCAGCCAAGGTCGGGGAGACACAGATACGCAGTATTTT
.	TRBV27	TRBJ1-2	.	CASSSSGRANYGYTF	TGTGCCAGCAGTTCGTCAGGGAGAGCGAACTATGGCTACACCTTC
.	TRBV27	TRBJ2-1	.	CASLGGYPAHEQFF	TGTGCCAGCTTGGGGGGCTACCCTGCGCATGAGCAGTTCTTC
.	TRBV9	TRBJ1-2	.	CASSVGVEGGSKGPYGYTF	TGTGCCAGCAGCGTAGGGGTGGAGGGGGGGTCCAAGGGACCCTATGGCTACACCTTC
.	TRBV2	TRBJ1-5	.	CASSNEGEQPQHF	TGTGCCAGCAGTAATGAGGGAGAACAGCCCCAGCATTTT
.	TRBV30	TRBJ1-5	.	CAWAPGEDQPQHF	TGTGCCTGGGCCCCGGGGGAGGATCAGCCCCAGCATTTT
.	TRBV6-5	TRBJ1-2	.	CASSLYRDTFYGYTF	TGTGCCAGCAGTTTATACCGGGACACCTTCTATGGCTACACCTTC
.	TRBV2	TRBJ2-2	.	CASSRFVSVGTGELFF	TGTGCCAGCAGCCGCTTCGTCTCGGTTGGCACCGGGGAGCTGTTTTTT